The clone carrying this T cell receptor (beta chain) was found many times. Its antigen is unidentified. The germline V gene encodes CDR1 LNHDA and CDR2 SQIVND (reference sequence). Trimming pared 10 bases from V and 1 base from J, leaving 19 bases between. This CDR3 spans 15 amino acids. This sample is part of a study of T cells in Graves' hyperthyroidism and ophthalmopathy. TCR beta CDR3 regions were amplified from RNA transcripts. Researchers ran a first-round RT-PCR on the TCR CDR3 using the HTBI primer set. TCRdb fed the multiplex PCR reads into MiXCR, producing one record per CDR3 protein. The sample contains some 250,000 distinct CDR3 sequences, around 15% of which appear only once. Study outcomes and limitations: Also found in blood were most expanded thyroid clonotypes above 0.001.

The receptor comes from a woman aged 45-65 years with Graves' hyperthyroidism that later progressed to Graves' ophthalmopathy. This rearrangement joins TRBV19 to TRBJ1-1; D remains ambiguous. Sequencing used blood. The CDR3 reads CATGSSRTGNTEAFF. CDR3 sequence (DNA): TGTGCCACTGGATCCTCCCGGACCGGGAACACTGAAGCTTTCTTT.